The 19 T cell receptor beta chains below were found in one sample sequenced in a study of cytomegalovirus exposure and HLA in healthy donors. The primer mix had 60 Vbeta and 13 Jbeta primers. The table came from immunoSEQ multiplex PCR; TCRdb's copy has only in-frame clones and leaves some out. The sample carries 100,000 to 150,000 clones, roughly 75% recorded once. Sequenced material: PBMCs. The receptor source for this set is a female donor in good health and CMV-seronegative.

This chain uses TRBV6-6 with TRBJ1-3; D possibly corresponds to TRBD1 (6 bases). With 4 bases removed from V and 0 bases from J, the gap between germline ends came to 7 bases. The CDR3 runs to 14 residues. CDR1 MNHNY and CDR2 SVGAGI come from the germline V gene (reference sequence). The CDR3 loop reads CASSLQGSGNTIYF. CDR3 DNA: TGTGCCAGCAGTTTACAGGGCTCTGGAAACACCATATATTTT.

The gene calls are TRBV11-2 and TRBJ2-2, with 9 positions matching TRBD1. The junction had 8 bases not matched to a gene; V was cut back by 5 bases and J by 7 bases. CDR3 length: 15 residues. CDR1 is SGHAT and CDR2 is FQNNGV in the germline V gene. In DNA form, the CDR3 reads TGTGCCAGCAGCCCAGGACAGGGGTGGAGCGGGGAGCTGTTTTTT. It yields the protein CASSPGQGWSGELFF.

The J gene is TRBJ1-4, the V gene TRBV7-9; possible D gene TRBD1, 6 bases. Germline V gene sequence: CDR1 SEHNR, CDR2 FQNEAQ (reference sequence). The CDR3 sequence is 16 residues long. The V and J ends lost 3 bases and 0 bases respectively, with 11 bases between them. For the CDR3, the DNA is TGTGCCAGCAGCTTTGGGGAGGGGGCAACTAATGAAAAACTGTTTTTT. As protein: CASSFGEGATNEKLFF. Filled out from reference TRBV7-9 and TRBJ1-4, the complete variable domain reads DTGVSQNPRHKITKRGQNVTFRCDPISEHNRLYWYRQTLGQGPEFLTYFQNEAQLEKSRLLSDRFSAERPKGSFSTLEIQRTEQGDSAMYLCASSFGEGATNEKLFFGSGTQLSVL.

This clone has a single count. The chain recombines TRBV4-1 with TRBJ2-2; 7 bases match TRBD1. The ends lost 4 bases at V and 3 bases at J; junction bases unmatched: 5. The CDR3 contains 15 residues. Germline loops: CDR1 MGHRA, CDR2 YSYEKL. CDR3 loop: CASSPQGRDTGELFF. As DNA, the CDR3 is TGCGCCAGCAGCCCACAGGGGCGGGACACCGGGGAGCTGTTTTTT.

This chain uses TRBV11-2 with TRBJ1-1, with D hard to call. The CDR3 length is 14 residues. Looked up from germline, CDR1 is SGHAT and CDR2 is FQNNGV. Between the trimmed V and J ends, which lost 5 bases and 3 bases, there was a span of 13 bases. The CDR3 sequence: CASSANLADTEAFF. CDR3 in DNA: TGTGCCAGCAGCGCGAATCTGGCGGACACTGAAGCTTTCTTT.

The rearrangement links TRBV18 to TRBJ2-7, with a weak D call TRBD1 (6 bases). Germline lookup yields CDR1 KGHSH and CDR2 LQKENI. The CDR3 contains 19 residues. Trimming took off 3 bases at V and 0 bases at J, with 24 bases between the two ends. CDR3 sequence reads: CASSPWGPPSPPRSYEQYF. CDR3 coding DNA: TGTGCCAGCTCACCTTGGGGGCCCCCATCTCCTCCACGCTCCTACGAGCAGTACTTC.

The rearrangement links TRBV6-5 to TRBJ1-2; the match to TRBD1 covers 7 bases. CDR3 length: 12 amino acids. The germline V gene has CDR1 MNHEY and CDR2 SVGAGI. V trimming: 6 bases; J trimming: 6 bases; junction bases outside the gene matches: 4. CDR3: CASSRGLDGYTF. CDR3 DNA sequence: TGTGCCAGCAGCAGGGGGTTAGATGGCTACACCTTC.

The chain carries TRBV29-1 and TRBJ2-1, with D perhaps TRBD1 (5 bases). The CDR3 spans 14 residues. V was pared by 5 bases and J by 4 bases, with 15 bases between. CDR1 is SQVTM and CDR2 is ANQGSEA in the germline V gene. CDR3 residues: CSVLTGEAYNEQFF. The CDR3 DNA reads as TGCAGCGTTCTTACAGGAGAAGCTTACAATGAGCAGTTCTTC.

This clone was observed a few times. This chain joins TRBV30 and TRBJ2-3; D might be TRBD1 (6 bases). The length of the CDR3 is 14 residues. The V and J ends lost 3 bases and 0 bases respectively, with 10 bases between them. The V gene's germline CDR1 is GTSNPN and CDR2 SVGIG (reference sequence). The CDR3 DNA reads as TGTGCCTGGAGCCCCGGACAGAGCACAGATACGCAGTATTTT. This gives the protein CAWSPGQSTDTQYF. The entire variable domain, with the rest obtained from reference TRBV30 and TRBJ2-3, is as follows: SQTIHQWPATLVQPVGSPLSLECTVEGTSNPNLYWYRQAAGRGLQLLFYSVGIGQISSEVPQNLSASRPQDRQFILSSKKLLLSDSGFYLCAWSPGQSTDTQYFGPGTRLTVL.

The CDR3 here is CASSRGQHYGYTF. CDR3 sequence (DNA): TGTGCCAGCAGTCGTGGACAGCACTATGGCTACACCTTC. V usage is TRBV7-9 and J usage is TRBJ1-2; TRBD1 might be the D (6 bases). The CDR3 length is 13 residues. With 6 bases removed from V and 3 bases from J, the gap between germline ends came to 11 bases. The V gene's germline CDR1 is SEHNR and CDR2 FQNEAQ (reference sequence).

To note about this clone: A read error may account for a junction end that differs from germline. The chain joins TRBV5-4 to TRBJ2-7, with TRBD2 matching 11 bases. Germline CDR1 reads SGHNT; CDR2 reads YYREEE (reference sequence). CDR3 length: 15 amino acids. The CDR3 coding sequence is TGTGCCAGCAGCATATCTCCACTAGCGGGGGCCGTCTATTTGTTC. Translation gives CASSISPLAGAVYLF.

This clone was seen a handful of times. The gene calls are TRBV6-1 and TRBJ2-3, with D possibly matching TRBD1 (5 bases). The CDR3 consists of 16 residues. The germline V and J ends were trimmed by 2 bases and 1 base, with 13 bases remaining between them. Looked up from germline, CDR1 is MNHNS and CDR2 is SASEGT. The CDR3 DNA sequence: TGTGCCAGCAGTGAATCGGAGCAGGGTGGCACAGATACGCAGTATTTT. This sequence encodes CASSESEQGGTDTQYF.

CDR3 in DNA: TGTGCCAGCAGCCAGGGCCCTAATCAGCCCCAGCATTTT. Its protein product is CASSQGPNQPQHF. The rearrangement joins TRBV5-4 to TRBJ1-5, with D possibly TRBD1 on 5 matching bases. The CDR3 is made up of 13 amino acids. Germline lookup yields CDR1 SGHNT and CDR2 YYREEE (reference sequence). Trimming shortened V by 4 bases and J by 4 bases, and 9 bases separated the two germline ends. Looking up the rest from reference TRBV5-4 and TRBJ1-5 gives the full variable domain: ETGVTQSPTHLIKTRGQQVTLRCSSQSGHNTVSWYQQALGQGPQFIFQYYREEENGRGNFPPRFSGLQFPNYSSELNVNALELDDSALYLCASSQGPNQPQHFGDGTRLSIL.

The J gene is TRBJ1-2, the V gene TRBV7-9; D remains ambiguous. Germline V lookup: CDR1 SEHNR, CDR2 FQNEAQ (reference sequence). The CDR3 has 14 residues. Between the trimmed V and J ends, which lost 0 bases and 7 bases, there was a span of 12 bases. The CDR3 sequence is CASSLASTSRGYTF. The CDR3 coding sequence is TGTGCCAGCAGCTTAGCCTCGACATCTCGTGGCTACACCTTC.

This rearrangement joins TRBV2 to TRBJ2-1; 8 nucleotides align to TRBD1. Germline trimming cut 9 bases from V and 7 bases from J; bases unmatched to any gene: 5. Germline V gene data show CDR1 as SNHLY and CDR2 as FYNNEI. The CDR3 length is 12 residues. DNA of the CDR3: TGTGCCAGTCGGGACAGGCTAAATGAGCAGTTCTTC. The encoded protein is CASRDRLNEQFF.

The chain combines TRBV18 with TRBJ2-7; D may be TRBD2 (5 bases). The V gene's germline CDR1 is KGHSH and CDR2 LQKENI. CDR3 length: 13 amino acids. V lost 2 bases, J lost 6 bases, and 11 bases lay in between. CDR3 sequence reads: CASSPGERAEQYF. CDR3 DNA sequence: TGTGCCAGCTCACCAGGTGAGAGGGCCGAGCAGTACTTC.

The V gene is TRBV7-2, the J gene TRBJ1-1; no definite D call. The CDR3 covers 13 residues. V was shortened by 2 bases and J by 1 base, with 5 bases between the two germline ends. Per germline, CDR1 SGHTA and CDR2 FQGNSA. The CDR3 reads CASSLYPNTEAFF. Here the CDR3 DNA reads TGTGCCAGCAGCTTATATCCGAACACTGAAGCTTTCTTT.

Concerning this clone: One end of the junction fails to match germline, which may point to a read error. The DNA for the CDR3 is TGTGCCAGCAGTAACAGGGTGCTAAATGAGCAATTCTTC. It translates to CASSNRVLNEQFF. The chain combines TRBV6-5 with TRBJ2-1; TRBD1 is a possible D gene (6 bases). CDR3 length: 13 amino acids. The germline V gene has CDR1 MNHEY and CDR2 SVGAGI.

The chain couples TRBV5-6 to TRBJ2-7; 10 nucleotides match TRBD2. Per germline, CDR1 SGHDT and CDR2 YYEEEE. Germline trimming cut 1 base from V and 7 bases from J; bases unmatched to any gene: 14. The length of the CDR3 is 17 residues. The CDR3 sequence is CASSLSGTSVHIREQYF. DNA of the CDR3: TGTGCCAGCAGCTTGTCGGGGACTAGCGTGCACATACGAGAGCAGTACTTC.